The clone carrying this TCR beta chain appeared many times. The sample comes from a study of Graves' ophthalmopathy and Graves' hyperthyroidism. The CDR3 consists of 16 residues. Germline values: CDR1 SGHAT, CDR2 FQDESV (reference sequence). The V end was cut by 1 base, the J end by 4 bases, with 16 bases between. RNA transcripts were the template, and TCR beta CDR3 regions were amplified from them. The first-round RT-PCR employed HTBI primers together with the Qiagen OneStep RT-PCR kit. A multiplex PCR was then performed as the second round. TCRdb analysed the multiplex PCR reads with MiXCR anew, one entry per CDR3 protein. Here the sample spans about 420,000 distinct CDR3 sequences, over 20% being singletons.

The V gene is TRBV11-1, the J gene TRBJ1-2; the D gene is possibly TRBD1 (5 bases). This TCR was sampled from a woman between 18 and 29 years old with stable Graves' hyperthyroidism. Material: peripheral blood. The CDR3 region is CASSLGLRQTVYGYTF. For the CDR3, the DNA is TGTGCCAGCAGCTTAGGGCTACGACAGACGGTCTATGGCTACACCTTC.